This TCR beta chain was identified during a study of blood T cell repertoires in COVID-19. Trimming removed 1 base from V and 1 base from J, with 7 bases in between. Germline-derived CDR1 and CDR2 are SQVTM and ANQGSEA. The CDR3 is 13 amino acids. Residents of about two dozen US areas, aged about 18 to 95 years, made up the participants. The protocol was immunoSEQ multiplex PCR, while the TCRdb copy is restricted to in-frame clones and leaves out a portion. The sample includes roughly 170,000 clones, under 85% of them seen just once. The specimen was PBMCs or T cells enriched from blood (not recorded which). The clonotype was recovered from a man aged 45-65 years who had recovered from COVID-19. The rearrangement joins TRBV29-1 to TRBJ1-2, with a possible D match to TRBD1 (5 bases). The CDR3 here is CSVEATDNYGYTF. In DNA form, the CDR3 reads TGCAGCGTTGAAGCGACAGATAACTATGGCTACACCTTC.